The rows below give T cell receptor beta chains drawn from one sample of a study of CD8 T cells in Susac syndrome. TCRdb processed the immunoSEQ multiplex PCR reads anew with MiXCR; each CDR3 protein has one entry. Counted here are 150,000 or so distinct CDR3 sequences, roughly 95% occurring once; the ten biggest clones make up 0.14% to 0.15%. Sequenced material: CD8+ T cells from PBMCs. The receptors were gathered from a human donor with multiple sclerosis. CDR3s include the opening cysteine and the closing phenylalanine or tryptophan. Fields, in order: V gene, D gene, clone size, J gene, CDR3 DNA, CDR3 protein. The D gene is left open where the match is weak. Part of the rows lack a size; the others show once, few, many or a class for expanded clones.

V: TRBV6-5; D: .; size: .; J: TRBJ1-5; DNA: TGTGCCAGCAGTTCCTCCGGAGGGCAGCCCCAGCATTTT; CDR3: CASSSSGGQPQHF
V: TRBV7-2; D: .; size: .; J: TRBJ2-3; DNA: TGTGCCAGCAGCTCCCCCCAAGGGGCCGCCCTTGCAGATACGCAGTATTTT; CDR3: CASSSPQGAALADTQYF
V: TRBV10-2; D: TRBD2; size: .; J: TRBJ2-1; DNA: TGCGCCAGCAGTGGGGCGGGGGGACTTCACAATGAGCAGTTCTTC; CDR3: CASSGAGGLHNEQFF
V: TRBV12-5; D: TRBD2; size: .; J: TRBJ2-1; DNA: TGTGCTAGTGGTTTGGTAGTACTAGCGGGGCGCATTTCCGGCGACAATGAGCAGTTCTTC; CDR3: CASGLVVLAGRISGDNEQFF
V: TRBV12-5; D: .; size: .; J: TRBJ1-1; DNA: TGTGCTAGTGGTTTCCTCCTCCCGCGGGGGGCGAACACTGAAGCTTTCTTT; CDR3: CASGFLLPRGANTEAFF
V: TRBV6-2/TRBV6-3; D: .; size: once; J: TRBJ2-7; DNA: TGTGCCAGCACCTCTTTTGGGGAGCAGTACTTC; CDR3: CASTSFGEQYF
V: TRBV29-1; D: TRBD2; size: .; J: TRBJ2-3; DNA: TGCAGCGTTGATCTAGCGGGGAAGGGGGATACGCAGTATTTT; CDR3: CSVDLAGKGDTQYF
V: TRBV20-1; D: .; size: .; J: TRBJ1-5; DNA: TGCAGTGCTAGTGAGCGAAATCAGCCCCAGCATTTT; CDR3: CSASERNQPQHF
V: TRBV29-1; D: .; size: .; J: TRBJ2-1; DNA: TGCAGCGTCCCCGGGCCCTACTCCTACAATGAGCAGTTCTTC; CDR3: CSVPGPYSYNEQFF
V: TRBV29-1; D: .; size: .; J: TRBJ1-1; DNA: TGCAGCGTTGTGGAGACGAACACTGAAGCTTTCTTT; CDR3: CSVVETNTEAFF
V: TRBV7-8; D: TRBD2; size: .; J: TRBJ2-7; DNA: TGTGCCAGCACGGGGGGGCAGGGCGACGAGCAGTACTTC; CDR3: CASTGGQGDEQYF
V: TRBV20-1; D: TRBD1; size: .; J: TRBJ1-1; DNA: TGCAGTGCTAGAGGGACAGGGGCCGAAGCTTTCTTT; CDR3: CSARGTGAEAFF
V: TRBV5-4; D: .; size: .; J: TRBJ1-1; DNA: TGTGCCAGCAGCTTGGACCATCAAGGGGGGTGGACTGAAGCTTTCTTT; CDR3: CASSLDHQGGWTEAFF
V: TRBV12-3/TRBV12-4; D: .; size: .; J: TRBJ1-2; DNA: TGTGCCAGCAGTTTAGTAGGGACCAAAGGCGGCTACACCTTC; CDR3: CASSLVGTKGGYTF
V: TRBV19; D: .; size: .; J: TRBJ2-1; DNA: TGTGCCAGTAGTATAGAGTACGCCGGCTCCTACAATGAGCAGTTCTTC; CDR3: CASSIEYAGSYNEQFF
V: TRBV13; D: TRBD2; size: .; J: TRBJ2-3; DNA: TGTGCCAGCAGCTTAGAAGCGGGGTCAGATACGCAGTATTTT; CDR3: CASSLEAGSDTQYF
V: TRBV12-3/TRBV12-4; D: .; size: .; J: TRBJ2-1; DNA: TGTGCCAGCAGTTTAGCACCAGGGCGTCGCAATGAGCAGTTCTTC; CDR3: CASSLAPGRRNEQFF
V: TRBV20-1; D: TRBD1; size: .; J: TRBJ2-1; DNA: TGCAGTGCCAGAGACAGGGCGTCCTTCTACAATGAGCAGTTCTTC; CDR3: CSARDRASFYNEQFF
V: TRBV10-3; D: TRBD2; size: .; J: TRBJ2-3; DNA: TGTGCCATGGGAGCGGGGGGCTCGAGAGATACGCAGTATTTT; CDR3: CAMGAGGSRDTQYF
V: TRBV7-9; D: TRBD2; size: .; J: TRBJ2-7; DNA: TGTGCCAGCAGCTTAGTAGTAGCGGGGGCCTACGAGCAGTACTTC; CDR3: CASSLVVAGAYEQYF
V: TRBV30; D: .; size: .; J: TRBJ1-3; DNA: TGTGCCTGGAGTTCGGGTTCTGGAAACACCATATATTTT; CDR3: CAWSSGSGNTIYF
V: TRBV27; D: TRBD1; size: .; J: TRBJ1-6; DNA: TGTGCCAGCAGTTTGGACAGGGGAGGCTCACCCCTCCACTTT; CDR3: CASSLDRGGSPLHF
V: TRBV5-6; D: .; size: .; J: TRBJ2-1; DNA: TGTGCCAGCGGACCAATCGGAGGAGAGCAGTTCTTC; CDR3: CASGPIGGEQFF
V: TRBV29-1; D: .; size: .; J: TRBJ2-3; DNA: TGCAGCGTTGAGTCGGCTATTCCGGGTTCGGATACGCAGTATTTT; CDR3: CSVESAIPGSDTQYF
V: TRBV20-1; D: TRBD1; size: .; J: TRBJ2-7; DNA: TGCAGTGCTTCTGACGGGACAGGGGCCTACGAGCAGTACTTC; CDR3: CSASDGTGAYEQYF
V: TRBV30; D: .; size: .; J: TRBJ1-2; DNA: TGTGCCTGGAACGAACAGGGCGGCTATGGCTACACCTTC; CDR3: CAWNEQGGYGYTF
V: TRBV24-1; D: .; size: .; J: TRBJ1-5; DNA: TGTGCCACCAGTGCCAGATGGGACGGAAAAAAGGGAAATCAGCCCCAGCATTTT; CDR3: CATSARWDGKKGNQPQHF
V: TRBV27; D: TRBD1; size: .; J: TRBJ2-1; DNA: TGTGCCAGCAGTCCCCAGGGGGCCTACAATGAGCAGTTCTTC; CDR3: CASSPQGAYNEQFF
V: TRBV7-8; D: TRBD2; size: .; J: TRBJ2-3; DNA: TGTGCCAGCAGCCCTAGCGGGGAGAGCACAGATACGCAGTATTTT; CDR3: CASSPSGESTDTQYF
V: TRBV29-1; D: TRBD1; size: .; J: TRBJ1-2; DNA: TGCAGCGTTGAAGCACCGGGACAGGGGGCAGGTGACTATGGCTACACCTTC; CDR3: CSVEAPGQGAGDYGYTF
V: TRBV7-9; D: .; size: .; J: TRBJ2-1; DNA: TGTGCCAGCAGCTTAGACCAGCTTGAGCAGTTCTTC; CDR3: CASSLDQLEQFF
V: TRBV13; D: TRBD2; size: .; J: TRBJ2-3; DNA: TGTGCCAGCAGCTTATTTCGACTAGCGGGGGGAAGCACAGATACGCAGTATTTT; CDR3: CASSLFRLAGGSTDTQYF
V: TRBV3-1; D: TRBD1; size: .; J: TRBJ2-3; DNA: TGTGCCAGCAGCCCTAAGGACAGGGAGGGCACAGATACGCAGTATTTT; CDR3: CASSPKDREGTDTQYF
V: TRBV28; D: .; size: .; J: TRBJ2-3; DNA: TGTGCCAGCAGTAAACCAGGGACCACCACAGATACGCAGTATTTT; CDR3: CASSKPGTTTDTQYF
V: TRBV18; D: TRBD1; size: .; J: TRBJ2-1; DNA: TGTGCCAGCTCACCGGGACAGGCGGGGTACAATGAGCAGTTCTTC; CDR3: CASSPGQAGYNEQFF
V: TRBV12-3/TRBV12-4; D: .; size: .; J: TRBJ2-1; DNA: TGTGCCATCCAAGGGACCGTCCATGAGCAGTTCTTC; CDR3: CAIQGTVHEQFF